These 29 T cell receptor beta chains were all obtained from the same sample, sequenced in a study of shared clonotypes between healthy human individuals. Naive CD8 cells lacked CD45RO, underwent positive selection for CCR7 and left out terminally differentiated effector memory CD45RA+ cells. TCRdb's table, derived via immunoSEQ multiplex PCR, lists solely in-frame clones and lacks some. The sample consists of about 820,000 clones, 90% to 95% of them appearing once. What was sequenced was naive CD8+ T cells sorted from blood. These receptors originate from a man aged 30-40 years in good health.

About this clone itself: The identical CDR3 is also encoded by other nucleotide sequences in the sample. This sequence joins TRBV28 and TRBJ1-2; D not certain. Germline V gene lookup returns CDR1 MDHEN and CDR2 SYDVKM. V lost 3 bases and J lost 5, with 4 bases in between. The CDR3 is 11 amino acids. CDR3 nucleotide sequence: TGTGCCAGCAGTTTCCTGTATGGCTACACCTTC. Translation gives CASSFLYGYTF.

CDR3 in amino acids: CASSPPGAGLNEQYF. The CDR3, as DNA: TGTGCCAGCAGCCCCCCAGGAGCAGGGTTGAACGAGCAGTACTTC. This chain uses TRBV7-9 with TRBJ2-7; maybe TRBD1 (5 bases). In germline, CDR1 is SEHNR, CDR2 FQNEAQ (reference sequence). This CDR3 has 15 residues. Trimming took 5 bases from V and 5 from J, leaving 19 bases between them.

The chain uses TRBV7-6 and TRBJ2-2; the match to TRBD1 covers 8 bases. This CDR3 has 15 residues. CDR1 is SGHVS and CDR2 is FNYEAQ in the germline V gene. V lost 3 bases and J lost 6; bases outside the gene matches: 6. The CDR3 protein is CASSFRTGSAGELFF. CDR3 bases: TGTGCCAGCAGCTTCAGGACAGGGAGCGCCGGGGAGCTGTTTTTT.

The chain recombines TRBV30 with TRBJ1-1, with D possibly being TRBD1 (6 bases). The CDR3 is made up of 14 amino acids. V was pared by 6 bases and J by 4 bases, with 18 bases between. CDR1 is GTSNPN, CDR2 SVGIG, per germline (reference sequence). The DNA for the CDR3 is TGTGCCTGCTCCGCGGAGGGGGTTGGCACTGAAGCTTTCTTT. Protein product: CACSAEGVGTEAFF. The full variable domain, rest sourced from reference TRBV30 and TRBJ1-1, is SQTIHQWPATLVQPVGSPLSLECTVEGTSNPNLYWYRQAAGRGLQLLFYSVGIGQISSEVPQNLSASRPQDRQFILSSKKLLLSDSGFYLCACSAEGVGTEAFFGQGTRLTVV.

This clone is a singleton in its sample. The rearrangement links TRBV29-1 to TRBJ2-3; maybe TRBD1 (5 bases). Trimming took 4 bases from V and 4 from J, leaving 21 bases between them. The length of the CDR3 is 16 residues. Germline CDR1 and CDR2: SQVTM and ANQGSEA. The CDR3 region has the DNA TGCAGCGTTGTTTTGACAAGGCAGGGCGAAGCAGATACGCAGTATTTT. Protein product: CSVVLTRQGEADTQYF.

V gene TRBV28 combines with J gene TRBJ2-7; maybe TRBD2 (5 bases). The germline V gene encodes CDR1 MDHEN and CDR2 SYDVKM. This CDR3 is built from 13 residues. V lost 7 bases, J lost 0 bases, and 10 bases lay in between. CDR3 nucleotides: TGTGCCAGCACGAATGAGGGCTCCTACGAGCAGTACTTC. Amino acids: CASTNEGSYEQYF.

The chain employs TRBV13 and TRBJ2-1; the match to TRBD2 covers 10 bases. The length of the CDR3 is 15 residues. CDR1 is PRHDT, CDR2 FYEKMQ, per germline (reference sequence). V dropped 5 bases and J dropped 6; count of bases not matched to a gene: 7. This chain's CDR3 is CASSPSGTSVNEQFF. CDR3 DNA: TGTGCCAGCAGCCCCTCCGGGACTAGCGTCAATGAGCAGTTCTTC.

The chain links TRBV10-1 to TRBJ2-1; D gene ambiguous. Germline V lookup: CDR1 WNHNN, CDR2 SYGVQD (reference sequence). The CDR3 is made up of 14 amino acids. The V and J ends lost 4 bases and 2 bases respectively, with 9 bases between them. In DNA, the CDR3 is TGCGCCAGCAGTGCGGAATCGACCTACAATGAGCAGTTCTTC. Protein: CASSAESTYNEQFF.

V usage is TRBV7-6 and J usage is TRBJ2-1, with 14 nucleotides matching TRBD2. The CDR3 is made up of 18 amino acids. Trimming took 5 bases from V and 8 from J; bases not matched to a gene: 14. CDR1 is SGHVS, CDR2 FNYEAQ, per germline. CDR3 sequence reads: CASSEDPGLAGVLDEQFF. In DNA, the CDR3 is TGTGCCAGCAGCGAAGATCCGGGACTAGCGGGAGTCTTGGATGAGCAGTTCTTC.

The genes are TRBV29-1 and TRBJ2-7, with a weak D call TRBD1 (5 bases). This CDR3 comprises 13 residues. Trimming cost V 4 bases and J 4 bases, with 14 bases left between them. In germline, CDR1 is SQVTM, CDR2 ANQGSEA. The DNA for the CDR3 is TGCAGCGTTGTGCCAGGGTCAGGGTACGAGCAGTACTTC. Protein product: CSVVPGSGYEQYF.

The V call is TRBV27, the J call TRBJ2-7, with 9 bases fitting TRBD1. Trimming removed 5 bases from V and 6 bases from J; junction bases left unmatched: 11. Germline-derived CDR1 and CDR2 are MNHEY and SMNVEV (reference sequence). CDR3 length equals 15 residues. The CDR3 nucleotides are TGTGCCAGCAGTGAACCCGGGACAGGGTATAGCGAGCAGTACTTC. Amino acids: CASSEPGTGYSEQYF.

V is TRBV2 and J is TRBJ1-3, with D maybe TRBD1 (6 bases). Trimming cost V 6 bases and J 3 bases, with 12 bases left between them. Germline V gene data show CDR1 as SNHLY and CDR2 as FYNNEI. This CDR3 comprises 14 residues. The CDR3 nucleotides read TGTGCCAGCAGGCCACAGGGAAGTGGAAACACCATATATTTT. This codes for CASRPQGSGNTIYF.

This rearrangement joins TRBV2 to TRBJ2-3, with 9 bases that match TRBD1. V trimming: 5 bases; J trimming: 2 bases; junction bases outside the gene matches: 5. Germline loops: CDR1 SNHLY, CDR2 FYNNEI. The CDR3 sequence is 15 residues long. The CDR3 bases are TGTGCCAGCAGTACCGGGACAGGGACCACAGATACGCAGTATTTT. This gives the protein CASSTGTGTTDTQYF.

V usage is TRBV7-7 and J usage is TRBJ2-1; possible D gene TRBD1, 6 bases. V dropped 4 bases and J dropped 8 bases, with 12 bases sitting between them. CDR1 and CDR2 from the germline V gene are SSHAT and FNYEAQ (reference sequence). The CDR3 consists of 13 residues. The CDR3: CASSSTGVDEQFF. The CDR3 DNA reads TGTGCCAGCAGCTCGACAGGTGTTGATGAGCAGTTCTTC.

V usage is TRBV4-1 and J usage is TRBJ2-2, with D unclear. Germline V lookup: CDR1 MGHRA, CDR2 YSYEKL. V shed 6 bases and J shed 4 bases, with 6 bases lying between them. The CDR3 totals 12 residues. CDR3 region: CASSPFTGELFF. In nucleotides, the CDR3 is TGCGCCAGCAGTCCCTTCACCGGGGAGCTGTTTTTT.

The CDR3 here is CASRKMQGASIYEQYF. In DNA form, the CDR3 reads TGTGCCAGCAGGAAGATGCAGGGGGCGTCCATCTACGAGCAGTACTTC. This rearrangement joins TRBV28 to TRBJ2-7; the match to TRBD1 covers 8 bases. The junction had 13 bases not matched to a gene; V was cut back by 6 bases and J by 3 bases. This CDR3 region has 16 residues. Germline CDR1 and CDR2: MDHEN and SYDVKM. The complete variable domain, with remaining parts taken from reference TRBV28 and TRBJ2-7, reads DVKVTQSSRYLVKRTGEKVFLECVQDMDHENMFWYRQDPGLGLRLIYFSYDVKMKEKGDIPEGYSVSREKKERFSLILESASTNQTSMYLCASRKMQGASIYEQYFGPGTRLTVT.

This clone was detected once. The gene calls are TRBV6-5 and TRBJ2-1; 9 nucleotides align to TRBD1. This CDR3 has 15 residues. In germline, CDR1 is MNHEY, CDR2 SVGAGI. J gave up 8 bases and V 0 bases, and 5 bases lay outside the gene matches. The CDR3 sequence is CASSYSGTGSDEQFF. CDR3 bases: TGTGCCAGCAGTTACTCTGGGACAGGGAGCGATGAGCAGTTCTTC.

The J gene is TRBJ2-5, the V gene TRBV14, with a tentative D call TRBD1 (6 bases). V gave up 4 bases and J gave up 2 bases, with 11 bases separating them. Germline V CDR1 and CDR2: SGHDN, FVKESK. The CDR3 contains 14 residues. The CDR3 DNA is TGTGCCAGCAGCCTATGGACAGCACAAGAGACCCAGTACTTC. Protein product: CASSLWTAQETQYF.

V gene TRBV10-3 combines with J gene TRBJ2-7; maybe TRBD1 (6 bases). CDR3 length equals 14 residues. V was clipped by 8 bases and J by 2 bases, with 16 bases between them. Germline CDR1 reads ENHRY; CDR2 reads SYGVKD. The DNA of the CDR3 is TGTGCCATCCGTGGGGGCCCTATGACCTACGAGCAGTACTTC. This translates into CAIRGGPMTYEQYF.

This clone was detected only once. This CDR3 is CSVWTLVGTQYF. In nucleotides, the CDR3 is TGCAGCGTGTGGACCCTTGTAGGTACGCAGTATTTT. The V and J genes are TRBV29-1 and TRBJ2-3; unclear D gene. Deletions cut 6 bases from V and 8 bases from J, with 15 bases between. The CDR3 sequence is 12 residues long. Germline V gene data show CDR1 as SQVTM and CDR2 as ANQGSEA.

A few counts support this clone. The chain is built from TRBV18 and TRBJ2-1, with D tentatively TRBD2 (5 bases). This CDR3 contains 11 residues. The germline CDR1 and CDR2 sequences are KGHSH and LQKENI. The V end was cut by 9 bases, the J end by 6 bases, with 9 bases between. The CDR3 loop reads CASKLGNEQFF. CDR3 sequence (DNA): TGTGCCAGTAAACTAGGCAATGAGCAGTTCTTC.

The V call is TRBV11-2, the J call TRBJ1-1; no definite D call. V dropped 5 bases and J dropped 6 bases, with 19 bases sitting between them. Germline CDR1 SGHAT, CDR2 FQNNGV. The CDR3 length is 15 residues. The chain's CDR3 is CASSPQSKSLAEAFF. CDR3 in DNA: TGTGCCAGCAGCCCACAAAGTAAAAGTTTGGCTGAAGCTTTCTTT.

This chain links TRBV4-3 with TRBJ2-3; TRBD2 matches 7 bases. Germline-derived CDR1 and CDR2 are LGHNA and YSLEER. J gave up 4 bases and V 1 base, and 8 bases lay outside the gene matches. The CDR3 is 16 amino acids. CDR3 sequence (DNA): TGCGCCAGCAGCCAAGGATACGGGAGGCGATCAGATACGCAGTATTTT. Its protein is CASSQGYGRRSDTQYF.

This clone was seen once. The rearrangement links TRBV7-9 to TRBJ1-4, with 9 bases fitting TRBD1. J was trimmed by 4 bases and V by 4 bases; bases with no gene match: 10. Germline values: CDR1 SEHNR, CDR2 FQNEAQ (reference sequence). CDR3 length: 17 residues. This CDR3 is CASSWGQGGIYNEKLFF. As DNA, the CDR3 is TGTGCCAGCAGCTGGGGACAGGGTGGGATCTATAATGAAAAACTGTTTTTT.

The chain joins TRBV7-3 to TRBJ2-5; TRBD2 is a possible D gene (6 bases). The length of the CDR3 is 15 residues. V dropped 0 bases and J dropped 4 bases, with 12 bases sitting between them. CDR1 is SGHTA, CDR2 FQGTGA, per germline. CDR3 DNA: TGTGCCAGCAGCTTAACGGGACTCCGAGGAGAGACCCAGTACTTC. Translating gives CASSLTGLRGETQYF.

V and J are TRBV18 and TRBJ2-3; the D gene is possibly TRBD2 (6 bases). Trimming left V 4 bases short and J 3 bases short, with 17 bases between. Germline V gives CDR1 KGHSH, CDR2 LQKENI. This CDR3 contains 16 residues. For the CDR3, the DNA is TGTGCCAGCTCACTGTCGGGACTGTCAATGACAGATACGCAGTATTTT. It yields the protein CASSLSGLSMTDTQYF. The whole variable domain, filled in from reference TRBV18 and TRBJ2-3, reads NAGVMQNPRHLVRRRGQEARLRCSPMKGHSHVYWYRQLPEEGLKFMVYLQKENIIDESGMPKERFSAEFPKEGPSILRIQQVVRGDSAAYFCASSLSGLSMTDTQYFGPGTRLTVL.

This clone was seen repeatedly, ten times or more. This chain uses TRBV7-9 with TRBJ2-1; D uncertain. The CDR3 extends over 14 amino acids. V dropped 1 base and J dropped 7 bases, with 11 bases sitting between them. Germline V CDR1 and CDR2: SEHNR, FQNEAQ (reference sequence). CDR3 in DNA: TGTGCCAGCAGCTTAGTTCAGGCGACGAATGAGCAGTTCTTC. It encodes CASSLVQATNEQFF.

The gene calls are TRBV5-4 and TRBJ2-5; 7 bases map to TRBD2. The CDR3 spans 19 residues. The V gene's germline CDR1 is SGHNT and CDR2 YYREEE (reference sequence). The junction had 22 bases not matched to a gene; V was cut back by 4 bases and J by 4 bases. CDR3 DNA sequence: TGTGCCAGCAGCCACCGGTTGGGGGAGGGGACCTTACTACGAGAGACCCAGTACTTC. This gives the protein CASSHRLGEGTLLRETQYF.

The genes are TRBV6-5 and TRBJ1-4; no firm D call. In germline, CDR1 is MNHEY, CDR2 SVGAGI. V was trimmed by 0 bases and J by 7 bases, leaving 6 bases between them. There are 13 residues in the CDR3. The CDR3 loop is CASSYSGLEKLFF. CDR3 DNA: TGTGCCAGCAGTTACTCAGGGCTTGAAAAACTGTTTTTT.